A single sample gave rise to the 10 T cell receptor beta chains below, sequenced in a study of T cell changes during pregnancy in multiple sclerosis. Profiled with immunoSEQ multiplex PCR; TCRdb holds only in-frame clones, not every one. In the table there are about 39,000 clones, around 93% of which are singletons. Here the sequenced sample was CD4+ T cells from peripheral blood mononuclear cells, taken after pregnancy. Every receptor here comes from a female donor with multiple sclerosis, enrolled in a pregnancy study.

In its sample, this clone was seen once. V usage is TRBV2 and J usage is TRBJ1-3; D call uncertain. This CDR3 is 14 amino acids long. Trimming pared 4 bases from V and 3 bases from J, leaving 10 bases between. The germline V gene has CDR1 SNHLY and CDR2 FYNNEI. The CDR3 coding sequence is TGTGCCAGCAGTGCCGGTTCCCGTGGAAACACCATATATTTT. Protein sequence: CASSAGSRGNTIYF.

The rearrangement joins TRBV5-1 to TRBJ2-3; D ambiguous. V lost 0 bases to trimming and J lost 4 bases, with 12 bases between them. There are 15 residues in the CDR3. Germline CDR1 reads SGHRS; CDR2 reads YFSETQ. The CDR3 nucleotides read TGCGCCAGCAGCTTGGTAGGTAGCTTCGCAGATACGCAGTATTTT. It yields the protein CASSLVGSFADTQYF. The whole variable domain, filled in from reference TRBV5-1 and TRBJ2-3, reads KAGVTQTPRYLIKTRGQQVTLSCSPISGHRSVSWYQQTPGQGLQFLFEYFSETQRNKGNFPGRFSGRQFSNSRSEMNVSTLELGDSALYLCASSLVGSFADTQYFGPGTRLTVL.

The rearrangement uses TRBV6-1 and TRBJ1-3; TRBD1 matches at 7 bases. This CDR3 region has 17 residues. Germline lookup yields CDR1 MNHNS and CDR2 SASEGT. The V segment lost 4 bases and the J segment 0 bases; nucleotides outside the gene matches: 9. The CDR3: CASSVTGLLTSGNTIYF. The CDR3 DNA follows: TGTGCCAGCAGTGTGACAGGGCTCCTGACCTCTGGAAACACCATATATTTT.

The V call is TRBV2, the J call TRBJ1-2; unclear D gene. This CDR3 contains 13 residues. From germline, CDR1 is SNHLY and CDR2 FYNNEI. With 8 bases removed from V and 2 bases from J, the gap between germline ends came to 12 bases. The DNA for the CDR3 is TGTGCCAGCCAACCTCAGAGGAACTATGGCTACACCTTC. Translating gives CASQPQRNYGYTF.

The genes are TRBV19 and TRBJ2-2; the D gene is possibly TRBD1 (6 bases). Germline CDR1 and CDR2: LNHDA and SQIVND (reference sequence). Trimming left V 4 bases short and J 4 bases short, with 19 bases between. CDR3 size: 17 residues. Here the CDR3 reads CASSRSGTHERTGELFF. The CDR3 bases are TGTGCCAGTAGTAGATCCGGGACACATGAACGCACCGGGGAGCTGTTTTTT. The entire variable domain, with the rest obtained from reference TRBV19 and TRBJ2-2, is as follows: DGGITQSPKYLFRKEGQNVTLSCEQNLNHDAMYWYRQDPGQGLRLIYYSQIVNDFQKGDIAEGYSVSREKKESFPLTVTSAQKNPTAFYLCASSRSGTHERTGELFFGEGSRLTVL.

In this sample, this clone turned up once. The chain carries TRBV2 and TRBJ2-2, with 7 positions matching TRBD1. This CDR3 has 14 residues. Germline CDR1 and CDR2: SNHLY and FYNNEI. Losses at the gene ends were 4 bases for V and 4 bases for J; bases not matched to a gene: 3. CDR3 residues: CASSGDRSTGELFF. For the CDR3, the DNA is TGTGCCAGCAGTGGGGACAGAAGCACCGGGGAGCTGTTTTTT.

The chain recombines TRBV10-3 with TRBJ2-2, with TRBD1 as a possible D gene (5 bases). The CDR3 has 15 amino acids. From germline, CDR1 is ENHRY and CDR2 SYGVKD. Trimming removed 6 bases at V and 1 base at J, with 12 bases between. The CDR3 protein is CAISRDSQNTGELFF. The CDR3 nucleotides read TGTGCCATCAGCCGAGACAGTCAGAACACCGGGGAGCTGTTTTTT.

The chain joins TRBV2 to TRBJ1-5; 9 nucleotides agree with TRBD1. J was trimmed by 7 bases and V by 6 bases; bases with no gene match: 7. Germline CDR1 and CDR2: SNHLY and FYNNEI. The CDR3 is 14 amino acids. Here the CDR3 DNA reads TGTGCCAGCAGAACCGGACAGGGGAGCCAGCCCCAGCATTTT. Translated: CASRTGQGSQPQHF.

The genes are TRBV7-9 and TRBJ1-2; D gene uncertain. V lost 1 base, J lost 3 bases, and 15 bases lay in between. Germline values: CDR1 SEHNR, CDR2 FQNEAQ (reference sequence). The CDR3 runs 16 residues. CDR3 sequence reads: CASSLVPSSRDYGYTF. The CDR3 region has the DNA TGTGCCAGCAGCTTAGTCCCCTCCAGTCGGGACTATGGCTACACCTTC.

The chain recombines TRBV18 with TRBJ1-3; D uncertain. V gave up 3 bases and J gave up 4 bases, with 10 bases separating them. This CDR3 is 14 amino acids long. Germline assignment: CDR1 KGHSH and CDR2 LQKENI. The CDR3 DNA is TGTGCCAGCTCACCCGGGGTATCCGGAAACACCATATATTTT. It translates to CASSPGVSGNTIYF.